These T cell receptor beta chains were read from a single sample in a study of CD8 T cells in Susac syndrome. In TCRdb, the immunoSEQ multiplex PCR reads were re-called with MiXCR into one record per CDR3 protein. The sample contains tens of thousands of distinct CDR3 sequences, about 93% of which appear only once. Source material: CD4+ T cells from PBMCs. These receptors all stem from a human donor with Susac syndrome. CDR3s leave out the opening cysteine and the closing phenylalanine or tryptophan.

v_gene,CDR3aa
TRBV4-2,ASSQEGVAETQY
TRBV5-1,ASWVKGGQPQH
TRBV24-1,ATSDPGTHNEQF
TRBV3-1,ASSQDESRGEQY
TRBV13,ASTRYGTVPNNEQF
TRBV12-3/TRBV12-4,ASRSSGTGGYEQY
TRBV7-2,ASSLFGQQETQY
TRBV6-2/TRBV6-3,ASSRGPFTEAF
TRBV6-2/TRBV6-3,ASSYVARAYEQY
TRBV5-1,ASSLDPGFYEQY
TRBV19,ASSEQGANHEKLF
TRBV20-1,SASPPGQGTAHEQY
TRBV24-1,ATSDSGGVQETQY
TRBV5-1,ASSTRTANTEAF
TRBV3-1,ASSQEGTGKTGELF
TRBV30,AWSAQGNQPQH
TRBV2,ASSVRFGETQY
TRBV6-2/TRBV6-3,ASTLGNEQY
TRBV12-3/TRBV12-4,ASSSNKGSGQGRNEQF
TRBV20-1,SARTGTGVVGANVLT
TRBV7-2,ASSQGQAPSYEQY
TRBV29-1,SVDGGHGYT
TRBV20-1,SARGGRDTGELF
TRBV5-6,ASSLIGGTEAF
TRBV5-1,ASGLLEAF
TRBV25-1,ASSPRNRGRKTAEAF
TRBV14,ASSHRGNSPLH
TRBV18,ASSPLGARSGANVLT
TRBV25-1,ASSVTGTTDTQY
TRBV5-1,ASTSLLQETQY
TRBV7-2,ASSLGGWFSETQY
TRBV5-1,ATKTRTGLSGANVLT
TRBV7-8,ASSLGPRGPGPTYEQY
TRBV6-2/TRBV6-3,ASRVRREGRGNEQF
TRBV13,ASSHARTGTYEQY
TRBV5-1,ASSLADRGLGELF
TRBV6-1,ASSPGQVVPNYGYT
TRBV18,ASSQGGPGPPEH
TRBV20-1,SAPAKSSGGAYEQY
TRBV23-1,ASSLGRNTGELF
TRBV24-1,ATSDPTGGMTGELF